The rows below give T cell receptor beta chains drawn from one sample of a study of regulatory T cells in long-lasting Graves disease. TCRdb processed the multiplex PCR reads anew with MiXCR; each CDR3 protein has one entry. The data hold approximately 390,000 distinct CDR3 sequences, with 15% to 20% observed a single time. The same specimen was also included in a second study, on T cells in Graves' hyperthyroidism and ophthalmopathy.

The material was peripheral blood mononuclear cells (PBMCs), obtained at new diagnosis, from a patient treated with antithyroid drugs. The receptor set was obtained from a woman aged 18-29 years with Graves disease. The CDR3 runs from the conserved cysteine through the conserved F or W. Fields, in order: clone size, D gene, J gene, V gene, CDR3 protein, CDR3 DNA. The D gene is left open where the match is weak. Clone size is shown for a subset of rows, as once, few, many or a class of expanded clone.

many . TRBJ2-7 TRBV29-1 CSVQPGSSWIEQYF TGCAGCGTTCAACCGGGATCATCCTGGATCGAGCAGTACTTC
many . TRBJ1-1 TRBV2 CASSARLEDFF TGTGCCAGCAGCGCACGGTTGGAGGATTTCTTT
once TRBD1 TRBJ1-1 TRBV7-4 CASSWCRDRVAAEAFF TGTGCCAGCAGCTGGTGCCGGGACAGGGTGGCCGCTGAAGCTTTCTTT
few . TRBJ2-1 TRBV25-1 CATSPTHNEQFF TGTGCCACCTCACCTACACACAATGAGCAGTTCTTC
many . TRBJ1-6 TRBV20-1 CSARQGGSSYNSPLHF TGCAGTGCTAGACAGGGTGGTAGCTCCTATAATTCACCCCTCCACTTT
many TRBD2 TRBJ2-7 TRBV18 CASSPPSQRGAYEQYF TGTGCCAGCTCACCACCTTCTCAGCGGGGGGCCTACGAGCAGTACTTC
many TRBD2 TRBJ2-3 TRBV3-1 CASSQGTRLAGDTQYF TGTGCCAGCAGCCAAGGGACTAGACTAGCGGGAGATACGCAGTATTTT
few TRBD1 TRBJ2-2 TRBV6-1 CATESGDQGAGELFF TGTGCCACCGAGTCAGGGGACCAGGGGGCCGGGGAGCTGTTTTTT
few . TRBJ1-4 TRBV3-1 CATSGFDGEKLFF TGTGCCACAAGCGGGTTCGACGGTGAAAAACTGTTTTTT
few . TRBJ2-5 TRBV19 CASSSTEAGSRTQYF TGTGCCAGTAGTTCAACGGAGGCAGGAAGTCGGACCCAGTACTTC
. TRBD1 TRBJ2-4 TRBV2 CASSLSGTGRNIQCF TGTGCCAGCAGTTTGTCCGGGACAGGGAGAAACATTCAGTGCTTC
many TRBD1 TRBJ1-5 TRBV2 CASRDREGGQPQHF TGTGCCAGCAGAGACAGGGAAGGAGGTCAGCCCCAGCATTTT
many TRBD1 TRBJ2-2 TRBV12-3/TRBV12-4 CASTPGQGAPGELFF TGTGCCAGCACCCCAGGACAGGGGGCCCCCGGGGAGCTGTTTTTT
. TRBD1 TRBJ2-5 TRBV5-1 CASSTGGGETQYF TGCGCCAGCTCCACAGGGGGCGGAGAGACCCAGTACTTC
many . TRBJ1-5 TRBV12-3/TRBV12-4 CASSFGGQRNQPQHF TGTGCCAGCAGTTTCGGGGGGCAACGCAATCAGCCCCAGCATTTT
many . TRBJ2-7 TRBV27 CASSPGPDSYEQYF TGTGCCAGCAGTCCGGGCCCTGACTCCTACGAGCAGTACTTC
. TRBD2 TRBJ2-7 TRBV7-9 CASGLGGEQYF TGTGCCAGTGGACTGGGAGGGGAGCAGTACTTC
few . TRBJ1-2 TRBV18 CASSPGGTGPQYGYTF TGTGCCAGCTCACCAGGGGGAACCGGTCCCCAATATGGCTACACCTTC
many . TRBJ1-6 TRBV3-1 CASSPLKGDNSPLHF TGTGCCAGCAGCCCCCTAAAAGGGGACAATTCACCCCTCCACTTT
many TRBD2 TRBJ2-1 TRBV18 CASSRPGLAHNEQFF TGTGCCAGCTCACGGCCGGGACTAGCGCACAATGAGCAGTTCTTC
few TRBD1 TRBJ1-2 TRBV7-9 CASSFGQGGSDF TGTGCCAGCAGCTTCGGACAGGGAGGGTCGGACTTC
many . TRBJ2-1 TRBV3-1 CASSFFGSYNEQFF TGTGCCAGCAGCTTTTTCGGCTCCTACAATGAGCAGTTCTTC
. . TRBJ2-7 TRBV9 CASSSSGAAYEQYF TGTGCCAGCAGCAGTAGCGGCGCCGCCTACGAGCAGTACTTC
many . TRBJ1-1 TRBV30 CAWSVGTRTKNTEAFF TGTGCCTGGAGTGTAGGTACCCGGACGAAGAACACTGAAGCTTTCTTT
few . TRBJ2-7 TRBV11-2 CASSLGAGHEQYF TGTGCCAGCAGCTTAGGTGCAGGCCACGAGCAGTACTTC
. TRBD1 TRBJ1-6 TRBV25-1 CASSGKPGQGSSYNSPLHF TGTGCCAGCAGTGGAAAGCCGGGACAGGGGAGCTCCTATAATTCACCCCTCCACTTT
many . TRBJ2-6 TRBV28 CASSLSGSGANVLTF TGTGCCAGCAGTTTATCGGGCTCTGGGGCCAACGTCCTGACTTTC
many . TRBJ2-2 TRBV27 CASSLGQATGELFF TGTGCCAGCAGTTTAGGGCAGGCCACCGGGGAGCTGTTTTTT
many . TRBJ2-5 TRBV20-1 CSARGTSLLETQYF TGCAGTGCTAGGGGTACTAGTTTGCTAGAGACCCAGTACTTC
many . TRBJ2-3 TRBV12-3/TRBV12-4 CASSLRPLGGLVADTQYF TGTGCCAGCAGTTTAAGGCCACTGGGGGGACTTGTGGCAGATACGCAGTATTTT
many . TRBJ2-4 TRBV3-1 CASSLQGQILAKNIQYF TGTGCCAGCAGCCTCCAAGGACAGATTTTAGCCAAAAACATTCAGTACTTC
many . TRBJ1-1 TRBV7-9 CASSPNISGSLRTEAFF TGTGCCAGCAGCCCGAACATCTCGGGCTCCCTAAGGACTGAAGCTTTCTTT